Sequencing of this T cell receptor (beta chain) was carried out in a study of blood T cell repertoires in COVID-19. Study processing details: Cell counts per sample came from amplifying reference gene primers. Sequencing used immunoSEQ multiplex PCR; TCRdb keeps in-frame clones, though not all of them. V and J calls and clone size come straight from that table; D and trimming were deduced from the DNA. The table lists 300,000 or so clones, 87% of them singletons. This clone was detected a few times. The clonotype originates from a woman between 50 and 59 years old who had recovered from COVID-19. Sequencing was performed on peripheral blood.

CDR3: CASSEAGEVKNSPLHF. The CDR3 nucleotides read TGTGCCAGCAGTGAAGCGGGAGAGGTAAAAAATTCACCCCTCCACTTT. The rearrangement joins TRBV6-1 to TRBJ1-6; D ambiguous. V shed 0 bases and J shed 7 bases, with 13 bases lying between them. CDR1 is MNHNS, CDR2 SASEGT, per germline. This CDR3 region has 16 residues.